Sequencing of this TCR beta chain was carried out in a study of siplizumab effects on memory and regulatory T cells. Trimming took 5 bases from V and 4 from J, leaving 17 bases between them. Per germline, CDR1 SEHNR and CDR2 FQNEAQ (reference sequence). This CDR3 comprises 16 residues. TCRdb keeps only in-frame clones here, not all; method: immunoSEQ multiplex PCR. The data hold tens of thousands of clones, with roughly 90% observed a single time. This chain uses TRBV7-9 with TRBJ1-4; D is perhaps TRBD1 (6 bases). This receptor was identified in a human donor in good health. The sample taken for sequencing was naive CD8+ T cells sorted from blood. The CDR3 here is CASSPAFGQHNEKLFF. The CDR3 DNA reads TGTGCCAGCAGCCCGGCGTTCGGACAGCATAATGAAAAACTGTTTTTT.